This TCR beta chain was sequenced during a study of response to subunit inactivated influenza vaccine. Regarding the study as a whole: It was suggested by the authors that few new T cells are recruited by each seasonal influenza vaccination.

With regard to this clonotype: Its antigen remains unknown.

Using its own MiXCR run on the RT-PCR reads, TCRdb lists one record per CDR3 protein. The data show about 700,000 distinct CDR3 sequences, with approximately 14% seen just once and 5.5% to 7% held by the top ten. The TCR sequence derives from a man aged 50-59 years who received an inactivated influenza vaccine. Sequenced material: PBMCs from blood, taken around 14 days before vaccination.

CDR3 residues: CASSLLGARNYGYTF. The CDR3 DNA reads as TGTGCCAGCAGCTTATTGGGGGCCAGGAACTATGGCTACACCTTC. The V gene is TRBV7-8, the J gene TRBJ1-2, with D possibly TRBD1 on 6 matching bases. Germline V lookup: CDR1 SGHVS, CDR2 FQNEAQ. V dropped 2 bases and J dropped 2 bases, with 12 bases sitting between them. CDR3 length equals 15 residues.